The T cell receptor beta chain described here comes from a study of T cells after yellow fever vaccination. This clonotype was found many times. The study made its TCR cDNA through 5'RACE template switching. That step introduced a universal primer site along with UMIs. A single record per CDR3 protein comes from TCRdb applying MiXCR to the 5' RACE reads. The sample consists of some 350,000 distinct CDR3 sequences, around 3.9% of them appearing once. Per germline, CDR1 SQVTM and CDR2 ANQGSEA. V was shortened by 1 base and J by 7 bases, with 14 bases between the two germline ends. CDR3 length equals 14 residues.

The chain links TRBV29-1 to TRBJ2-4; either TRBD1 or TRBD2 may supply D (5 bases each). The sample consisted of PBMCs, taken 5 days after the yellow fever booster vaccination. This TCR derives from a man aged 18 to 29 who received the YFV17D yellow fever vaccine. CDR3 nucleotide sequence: TGCAGCGTTGAAGCATGGGACCATGGGAACATTCAGTACTTC. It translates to CSVEAWDHGNIQYF.